This entry concerns a single T cell receptor (beta chain). These data come from a study of blood T cell repertoires in COVID-19. Study in general: Sources were T cells, B-cell-depleted T cells, or PBMCs; the material itself was cDNA or gDNA.

The assay was immunoSEQ multiplex PCR, and TCRdb's table has in-frame clones only and misses some. In the table there are about 670,000 clones, around 89% of which are singletons. The CDR3 spans 16 residues. Germline V gene data show CDR1 as LNHDA and CDR2 as SQIVND (reference sequence). V was shortened by 2 bases and J by 1 base, with 12 bases between the two germline ends. The J gene is TRBJ1-3, the V gene TRBV19; no firm D call. The sequenced material came from peripheral blood. The sequence came from a young woman with acute or convalescent COVID-19. The CDR3 coding sequence is TGTGCCAGTAGTATAAAGAAGGACTTTTCTGGAAACACCATATATTTT. It yields the protein CASSIKKDFSGNTIYF. Full variable domain (outside the CDR3, taken from reference TRBV19 and TRBJ1-3): DGGITQSPKYLFRKEGQNVTLSCEQNLNHDAMYWYRQDPGQGLRLIYYSQIVNDFQKGDIAEGYSVSREKKESFPLTVTSAQKNPTAFYLCASSIKKDFSGNTIYFGEGSWLTVV.